What follows is one T cell receptor (beta chain) and its context. Its antigen is currently not known. No per-base quality is available; no much larger clone lies one base away. TCRbeta CDR3 regions were amplified from genomic DNA using the immunoSEQ Assay, a bias-controlled multiplex PCR. Per the source publication's procedure: The number of nucleated cells in each sample was estimated by amplification of reference gene primers within the assay. To quantify the absolute abundance of each unique TCRbeta CDR3 rearrangement, sequence reads were collapsed and filtered. For each sample, productive Simpson clonality was calculated as the square root of Simpson's diversity index over productive rearrangements. Imported from immuneACCESS, the table was reduced by TCRdb to in-frame sequences with V and J called. These copies leave out some clones; in studies compared against another copy, an unresolved V gene accounts for under half, and the cause of the remainder is not known. V and J calls and clone size are given by that table; D and trimming were obtained from the DNA. Present in this sample are just over 300,000 clones, roughly 90% of which were seen just once. The leading ten clones occupy 1.8% of the sample.

This record comes from a study of blood T cell repertoires in COVID-19 (TCRdb year 2020). In terms of the full investigation: Collaborator samples came from the United States, Italy and Spain and covered acute and convalescent phases of COVID-19. The material from the prospective study consisted of cDNA or gDNA derived from T cells, B-cell-depleted T cells, or PBMCs. Subjects who had been exposed to COVID-19, were actively infected with it, or had recovered from it provided the deeply sampled blood TCRbeta repertoires that made up the dataset. The repertoires were released in a freely available public database meant as a resource for research on the immune response to SARS-CoV-2. Samples came from the ongoing ImmuneRACE study (first 160 participants) plus 1,254 subjects from 6 global collaborators. The sample metadata nearly always contained a de-identified subject ID, COVID-19 status, age in years and sex. Where available, HLA class I and class II types were taken from metadata supplied by the sample provider and were not determined by assay-based typing. What the authors observed across the whole study: Clinical and demographic metadata were provided uncurated, with the amount varying by source and participant.

One collaborating source in Seattle enrolled patients while the patients were actively infected and followed the patients over time throughout the course of disease. The collaborating institutions used their own protocols to collect whole blood in K2EDTA tubes. For TCRbeta analysis, collaborators shipped samples in one of three forms: frozen whole blood, isolated PBMCs, or DNA extracted from either of those sample types. The sequence was collected from a woman aged 25-40 years with COVID-19, enrolled during active disease. Sequenced material: peripheral blood.

In nucleotide form, the sequence is TGTGCCAGCTCACCTAACCCCGGGACAGGAGAGAGATATGGCTACACCTTC. This codes for CASSPNPGTGERYGYTF. Recombination linked TRBV18 to TRBJ1-2; TRBD1 aligns with 8 central bases. The germline V and J ends show losses of 3 bases and 5 bases respectively, and no gene match explains 14 bases of the junction. Taken from the germline V gene, the CDR1 and CDR2 loops are KGHSH and LQKENI. From the cysteine up to the phenylalanine, the CDR3 has a length of 17 residues. The only DNA kept is the CDR3, 51 bases in frame from the first base. The CDR3 plus the reference TRBV18 and TRBJ1-2 genes for the other parts give the full variable domain: NAGVMQNPRHLVRRRGQEARLRCSPMKGHSHVYWYRQLPEEGLKFMVYLQKENIIDESGMPKERFSAEFPKEGPSILRIQQVVRGDSAAYFCASSPNPGTGERYGYTFGSGTRLTVV.